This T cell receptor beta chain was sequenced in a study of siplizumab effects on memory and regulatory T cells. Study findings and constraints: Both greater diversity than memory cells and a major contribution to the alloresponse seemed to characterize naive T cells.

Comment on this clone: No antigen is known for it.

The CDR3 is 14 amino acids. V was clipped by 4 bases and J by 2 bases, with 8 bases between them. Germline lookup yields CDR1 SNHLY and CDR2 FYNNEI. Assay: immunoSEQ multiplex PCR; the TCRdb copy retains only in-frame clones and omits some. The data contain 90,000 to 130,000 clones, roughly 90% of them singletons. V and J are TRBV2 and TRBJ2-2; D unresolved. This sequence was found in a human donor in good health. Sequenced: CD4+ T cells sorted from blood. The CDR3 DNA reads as TGTGCCAGCAGTGTTTCAGAAAACACCGGGGAGCTGTTTTTT. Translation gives CASSVSENTGELFF.